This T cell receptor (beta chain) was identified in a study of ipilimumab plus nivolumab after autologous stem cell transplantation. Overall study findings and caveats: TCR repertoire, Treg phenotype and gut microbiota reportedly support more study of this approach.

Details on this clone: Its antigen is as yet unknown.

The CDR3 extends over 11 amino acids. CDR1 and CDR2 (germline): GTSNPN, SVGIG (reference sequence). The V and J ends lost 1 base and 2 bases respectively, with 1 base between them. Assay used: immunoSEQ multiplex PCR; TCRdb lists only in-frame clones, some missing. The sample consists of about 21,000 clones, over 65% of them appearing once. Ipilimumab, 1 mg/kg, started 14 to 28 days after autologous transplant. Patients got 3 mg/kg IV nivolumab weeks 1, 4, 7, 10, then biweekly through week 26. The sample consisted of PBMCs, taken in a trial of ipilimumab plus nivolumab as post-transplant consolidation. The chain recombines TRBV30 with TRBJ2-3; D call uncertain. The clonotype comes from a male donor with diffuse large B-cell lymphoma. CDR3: CAWSATDTQYF. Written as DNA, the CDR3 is TGTGCCTGGAGTGCCACAGATACGCAGTATTTT.